What follows is one TCR beta chain and its context. The PCR ran on 60 Vbeta and 13 Jbeta primers. Authors' analysis steps: There were around 77 million unique TCR beta chains by a later count, and 8.5 million to 14 million of them were shared. The method was immunoSEQ multiplex PCR; TCRdb's version includes in-frame clones alone and lacks a portion of them. The V and J calls and clone size are taken from that table; D and trimming were inferred from the DNA. The data contain around 140,000 clones, around 78% of them singletons. With 0 bases clipped from V and 0 bases from J, the junction kept 8 bases outside the gene matches. Germline CDR1 is SGHRS and CDR2 is YFSETQ. CDR3 length: 17 residues. This specimen belongs to a study of cytomegalovirus exposure and HLA in healthy donors.

The sequence derives from a young woman in good health and CMV-seropositive. Sequencing was performed on PBMCs. V gene TRBV5-1 combines with J gene TRBJ1-1, with TRBD1 matching over 7 bases. In nucleotides, the CDR3 is TGCGCCAGCAGCTTGGGTCGGACAGGTTTAATGAACACTGAAGCTTTCTTT. It is translated as CASSLGRTGLMNTEAFF.